The present TCR beta chain was sequenced within a study of T cell repertoires in cytomegalovirus infection. Overall study: Public TCR beta signatures provided an indication of both CMV infection and a matching HLA type.

There are many counts of this clonotype. Its target is unknown. One entry per CDR3 protein results from TCRdb running MiXCR on the reads. Of approximately 500,000 distinct CDR3 sequences listed, approximately 15% are singletons. Study outcomes and limitations: In two of eight donors, the top clonotype was HLA-C-restricted CMV-specific. Public TCR beta family frequency separated CMV-and-HLA carriers, including in an independent cohort.

The sequenced sample was CD8+ T cells from PBMCs. The clonotype was recovered from a human donor in good health (CMV status not recorded). Some clones in this sample may be carry-over from other donors' samples.

CDR3 in DNA: TGTGCCAGCAGTTACTCCTGGACTAGCGGGTACAATGAGCAGTTCTTC. Its protein product is CASSYSWTSGYNEQFF. J is TRBJ2-1 and V is TRBV6-5, with TRBD2 matching 11 bases. V shed 0 bases and J 4 bases; nucleotides not matched to a gene: 2. Germline CDR1 MNHEY, CDR2 SVGAGI. The CDR3 loop spans 16 amino acids.